The sequence of this T cell receptor (beta chain) was determined in a study of CD8 T cells in Susac syndrome. General observations from the study: The relatively small number of individuals in the TCR sequencing and HLA analysis was acknowledged by the study.

Random hexamers were used to reverse transcribe an amount of roughly 0.5 to 1 ug RNA. In TCRdb, the immunoSEQ multiplex PCR reads were re-called with MiXCR into one record per CDR3 protein. The table has tens of thousands of distinct CDR3 sequences, about 95% seen once. From blood CD8+ and CD4+ T cells, TCR beta sequences were generated. The CDR3 has 11 residues. Germline CDR1 and CDR2: SEHNR and FQNEAQ (reference sequence). V was trimmed by 1 base and J by 4 bases, leaving 2 bases between them. This clonotype came up a few times. No antigen is known for it. The clonotype comes from a human donor with multiple sclerosis. The sequenced material came from CD8+ T cells from PBMCs. This rearrangement joins TRBV7-9 to TRBJ2-7, with no clear D. As DNA, the CDR3 is TGTGCCAGCAGCTTAGATTACGAGCAGTACTTC. This codes for CASSLDYEQYF.